The clone carrying this T cell receptor beta chain has a single count. As yet, its antigen is unknown. The data were taken from a study of beta chain features in type 1 diabetes. For the study at large: Across all samples, some 110 million sorted cells were examined. Notes on the study in general: Significant though moderate, a shortening of TCRB CDR3s appeared in all four CD4+ subsets of Type 1 diabetes patients.

Expressed TCRB transcripts were sequenced because the isolated RNA had all been reverse transcribed beforehand. The table came from immunoSEQ multiplex PCR; TCRdb's copy has only in-frame clones and leaves some out. The table has 200,000 to 250,000 clones, 68% seen once; the top ten hold around 0.05%. The clonotype was recovered from a man aged 30 to 39 in good health. The source material was naive CD4+ T cells from blood.

CDR3 amino acids: CAWTGQGRWYGYTF. Written as DNA, the CDR3 is TGTGCCTGGACGGGACAGGGGAGATGGTATGGCTACACCTTC. J is TRBJ1-2 and V is TRBV30, with TRBD1 matching 10 bases. There are 14 residues in the CDR3. The ends lost 4 bases at V and 5 bases at J; junction bases unmatched: 7. Per germline, CDR1 GTSNPN and CDR2 SVGIG (reference sequence).